These 11 T cell receptor beta chains came from one sample sequenced in a study of shared clonotypes between healthy human individuals. Terminally differentiated effector memory CD45RA+ cells were excluded from the naive CD8 cells, which were CD45RO-negative and positively selected for CCR7. Sequenced by immunoSEQ multiplex PCR; TCRdb stores in-frame clones only, minus some. The sample carries about 820,000 clones, about 91% recorded once. Sequenced material: naive CD8+ T cells sorted from blood. The receptors originated from a man aged 25 to 40 in good health.

The rearrangement links TRBV7-6 to TRBJ1-1, with D uncertain. Per germline, CDR1 SGHVS and CDR2 FNYEAQ. The CDR3 totals 13 residues. Deletions cut 3 bases from V and 2 bases from J, with 7 bases between. The CDR3 here is CASSLGTNTEAFF. For the CDR3, the DNA is TGTGCCAGCAGCTTGGGAACCAACACTGAAGCTTTCTTT. The whole variable domain, filled in from reference TRBV7-6 and TRBJ1-1, reads GAGVSQSPRYKVTKRGQDVALRCDPISGHVSLYWYRQALGQGPEFLTYFNYEAQQDKSGLPNDRFSAERPEGSISTLTIQRTEQRDSAMYRCASSLGTNTEAFFGQGTRLTVV.

This clone was detected once. The chain uses TRBV27 and TRBJ1-1; a weak D match, TRBD1 (5 bases). V was cut by 8 bases and J by 6 bases, with 22 bases left in between. From germline, CDR1 is MNHEY and CDR2 SMNVEV (reference sequence). The CDR3 loop spans 15 amino acids. This CDR3 is CASAALGAGNAEAFF. For the CDR3, the DNA is TGTGCCAGCGCTGCTCTGGGCGCAGGGAATGCTGAAGCTTTCTTT.

The chain has TRBV29-1 and TRBJ2-5; 12 positions agree with TRBD2. Germline assignment: CDR1 SQVTM and CDR2 ANQGSEA. This CDR3 is 15 amino acids long. J was trimmed by 4 bases and V by 3 bases; bases with no gene match: 6. The CDR3 sequence is CSVDRTSGIRETQYF. Here the CDR3 DNA reads TGCAGCGTTGACAGGACTAGCGGGATACGAGAGACCCAGTACTTC.

This clone appeared a few times. This specimen includes other DNA sequences encoding the same CDR3. J is TRBJ1-5 and V is TRBV28; D is unresolved. V shed 3 bases and J shed 3 bases, with 3 bases lying between them. This CDR3 is 12 amino acids long. Germline lookup yields CDR1 MDHEN and CDR2 SYDVKM. CDR3 region: CASSLVNQPQHF. CDR3 DNA: TGTGCCAGCAGTTTGGTCAATCAGCCCCAGCATTTT.

J is TRBJ2-3 and V is TRBV4-3, with 11 bases matching TRBD2. This CDR3 has 17 amino acids. V lost 4 bases to trimming and J lost 0 bases; unmatched junction nucleotides: 6. The V gene's germline CDR1 is LGHNA and CDR2 YSLEER. CDR3 sequence: CASSPGWTSGSTDTQYF. The CDR3 nucleotides read TGCGCCAGCAGCCCAGGATGGACTAGCGGGAGCACAGATACGCAGTATTTT.

The V and J genes are TRBV9 and TRBJ1-2; 9 bases are shared with TRBD1. In germline, CDR1 is SGDLS, CDR2 YYNGEE. With V trimmed by 2 bases and J by 2 bases, 7 bases remained unmatched. This CDR3 region has 16 residues. Written as DNA, the CDR3 is TGTGCCAGCAGCGTTAACAGGGGGCTTTCCAACTATGGCTACACCTTC. It encodes CASSVNRGLSNYGYTF.

The chain has TRBV7-6 and TRBJ2-3, with D unresolved. This CDR3 is built from 17 residues. Germline CDR1 SGHVS, CDR2 FNYEAQ. Trimming shortened V by 1 base and J by 4 bases, and 18 bases separated the two germline ends. The CDR3 DNA follows: TGTGCCAGCAGCTTAGTCCGGCCCTATGTCGGCGCAGATACGCAGTATTTT. Protein product: CASSLVRPYVGADTQYF.

The J gene is TRBJ2-1, the V gene TRBV5-1, with 15 nucleotides matching TRBD2. Germline CDR1 and CDR2: SGHRS and YFSETQ. This CDR3 comprises 15 residues. V trimming: 8 bases; J trimming: 6 bases; junction bases outside the gene matches: 6. The CDR3 is CASRTSGREANEQFF. The CDR3 nucleotides read TGCGCCAGTCGGACTAGCGGGAGGGAGGCCAATGAGCAGTTCTTC. Together with reference TRBV5-1 and TRBJ2-1, the CDR3 gives the full variable domain: KAGVTQTPRYLIKTRGQQVTLSCSPISGHRSVSWYQQTPGQGLQFLFEYFSETQRNKGNFPGRFSGRQFSNSRSEMNVSTLELGDSALYLCASRTSGREANEQFFGPGTRLTVL.

The V and J genes are TRBV27 and TRBJ2-7; 8 bases are shared with TRBD2. With 6 bases clipped from V and 2 bases from J, the junction kept 3 bases outside the gene matches. Germline V gene data show CDR1 as MNHEY and CDR2 as SMNVEV (reference sequence). The CDR3 is 13 amino acids. CDR3 amino acids: CASRLAVAYEQYF. Here the CDR3 DNA reads TGTGCCAGCAGACTAGCGGTGGCCTACGAGCAGTACTTC.

This chain connects TRBV29-1 to TRBJ2-7; D remains ambiguous. V was trimmed by 7 bases and J by 1 base, leaving 14 bases between them. CDR1 SQVTM and CDR2 ANQGSEA come from the germline V gene. There are 13 residues in the CDR3. The CDR3 DNA is TGCAGCGCCAGCCACAGAGAGTCCTACGAGCAGTACTTC. Translating it yields CSASHRESYEQYF.

This clone has just a few counts. V and J are TRBV4-3 and TRBJ1-2; the D is unclear. Trimming stripped 0 bases from V and 8 bases from J, with 19 bases between. The CDR3 loop spans 16 amino acids. CDR1 LGHNA and CDR2 YSLEER come from the germline V gene. CDR3 residues: CASSQEVARGGEGYTF. The CDR3 nucleotides read TGCGCCAGCAGCCAAGAGGTGGCCAGAGGCGGCGAAGGCTACACCTTC.